The next 14 T cell receptor beta chains were all read from a single sample in a study of T cell repertoires in ileal Crohn's disease. The repertoire was sequenced with immunoSEQ multiplex PCR; TCRdb's copy has only in-frame clones and lacks some. The sample shows about 7,200 clones, less than 80% of them seen only once. The material sequenced was ileal tissue. These receptors were obtained from an adult with Crohn's disease.

This chain joins TRBV7-9 and TRBJ1-2; 9 bases agree with TRBD1. This CDR3 has 14 amino acids. From germline, CDR1 is SEHNR and CDR2 FQNEAQ (reference sequence). The V segment lost 5 bases and the J segment 6 bases; nucleotides outside the gene matches: 7. CDR3 bases: TGTGCCAGCAGCCCACACCGGGACAGGGATGGCTACACCTTC. Its protein product is CASSPHRDRDGYTF.

This chain links TRBV5-4 with TRBJ1-4; D is possibly TRBD1 (5 bases). The CDR3 has 16 amino acids. The germline V gene has CDR1 SGHNT and CDR2 YYREEE (reference sequence). Trimming left V 2 bases short and J 6 bases short, with 17 bases between. This CDR3 reads CASSFLSGNQDEKLFF. CDR3 nucleotides: TGTGCCAGCAGCTTTCTGTCAGGGAACCAAGATGAAAAACTGTTTTTT.

This clone occurred a few times. The chain's CDR3 is CASSQTGGIDTQYF. The CDR3 DNA reads TGTGCCAGCAGTCAGACAGGGGGGATAGATACGCAGTATTTT. The chain couples TRBV27 to TRBJ2-3; TRBD1 agrees at 9 bases. Germline CDR1 and CDR2: MNHEY and SMNVEV (reference sequence). The V gene end was trimmed by 5 bases and the J gene end by 5 bases; junction bases not matched to a gene: 5. This CDR3 has 14 amino acids.

The chain is built from TRBV18 and TRBJ1-6, with 11 nucleotides matching TRBD1. This CDR3 has 15 amino acids. V trimming: 2 bases; J trimming: 6 bases; junction bases outside the gene matches: 0. The germline V gene encodes CDR1 KGHSH and CDR2 LQKENI. As DNA, the CDR3 is TGTGCCAGCTCACCAGGGACAGGGGGTAATTCACCCCTCCACTTT. Encoded protein: CASSPGTGGNSPLHF.

This chain joins TRBV25-1 and TRBJ1-2, with D tentatively TRBD1 (6 bases). Trimming left V 6 bases short and J 4 bases short, with 27 bases between. The CDR3 runs 18 residues. Germline V gene sequence: CDR1 MGHDK, CDR2 SYGVNS. The CDR3 bases are TGTGCCAGCAGCGCCACCCCAAGTCAGGACAGACTCCTCTATGGCTACACCTTC. It translates to CASSATPSQDRLLYGYTF.

This clone showed up just once. This chain joins TRBV7-2 and TRBJ2-7, with TRBD1 matching over 11 bases. The germline V gene has CDR1 SGHTA and CDR2 FQGNSA. The junction had 8 bases not matched to a gene; V was cut back by 4 bases and J by 6 bases. The CDR3 totals 15 residues. CDR3 protein: CASSSAGTGGSEQYF. The CDR3 bases are TGTGCCAGCAGCTCAGCCGGGACAGGGGGAAGCGAGCAGTACTTC.

With respect to this clone: The same CDR3 is also encoded by other DNA sequences in this sample. The genes are TRBV11-2 and TRBJ1-6, with D perhaps TRBD1 (5 bases). Germline V CDR1 and CDR2: SGHAT, FQNNGV. The CDR3 has 14 amino acids. The V and J ends lost 1 base and 4 bases respectively, with 5 bases between them. CDR3 loop: CASSLGQYNSPLHF. The CDR3 nucleotides read TGTGCCAGCAGCTTAGGACAGTATAATTCACCCCTCCACTTT.

CDR3 DNA: TGTGCCAGCAGCTTAAATGGCTTAGAGACCCAGTACTTC. It is translated as CASSLNGLETQYF. The chain is built from TRBV11-2 and TRBJ2-5, with D unclear. V lost 2 bases, J lost 4 bases, and 8 bases lay in between. This CDR3 is 13 amino acids long. Germline-derived CDR1 and CDR2 are SGHAT and FQNNGV.

The gene calls are TRBV27 and TRBJ2-1, with 7 bases lining up with TRBD1. Germline CDR1 is MNHEY and CDR2 is SMNVEV (reference sequence). This CDR3 contains 14 residues. V lost 6 bases, J lost 3 bases, and 5 bases stayed unmatched. In nucleotides, the CDR3 is TGTGCCAGCAGCCGGGACAGACGCTACAATGAGCAGTTCTTC. Translating it yields CASSRDRRYNEQFF.

The gene calls are TRBV5-6 and TRBJ2-3; tentative D call: TRBD1 (6 bases). V was trimmed by 2 bases and J by 3 bases, leaving 19 bases between them. Germline-derived CDR1 and CDR2 are SGHDT and YYEEEE. The CDR3 is 17 residues long. CDR3 loop: CASSFPGSGRGTDTQYF. CDR3 sequence (DNA): TGTGCCAGCAGCTTCCCGGGTTCTGGCAGGGGAACAGATACGCAGTATTTT.

This rearrangement joins TRBV5-1 to TRBJ2-1, with 7 bases fitting TRBD1. Germline V gives CDR1 SGHRS, CDR2 YFSETQ. The V and J ends lost 3 bases and 3 bases, in that order; junction bases with no gene match: 9. This CDR3 is 16 amino acids long. CDR3 residues: CASSSRRDRIYNEQFF. The CDR3 DNA follows: TGCGCCAGCAGCTCGCGTCGGGACAGAATCTACAATGAGCAGTTCTTC.

This chain links TRBV28 with TRBJ2-3; TRBD1 matches at 7 bases. Germline V gene data show CDR1 as MDHEN and CDR2 as SYDVKM. V lost 7 bases, J lost 5 bases, and 9 bases stayed unmatched. There are 14 residues in the CDR3. The CDR3 reads CASNTGVRVDTQYF. In nucleotides, the CDR3 is TGTGCCAGCAACACAGGGGTTAGGGTAGATACGCAGTATTTT. Full variable domain (outside the CDR3, taken from reference TRBV28 and TRBJ2-3): DVKVTQSSRYLVKRTGEKVFLECVQDMDHENMFWYRQDPGLGLRLIYFSYDVKMKEKGDIPEGYSVSREKKERFSLILESASTNQTSMYLCASNTGVRVDTQYFGPGTRLTVL.

The CDR3 bases are TGTGCCAGCAGCCCCGTAGGGGCCGGGGAGCTGTTTTTT. It yields the protein CASSPVGAGELFF. The chain links TRBV7-3 to TRBJ2-2; a weak D match, TRBD1 (5 bases). The germline CDR1 and CDR2 sequences are SGHTA and FQGTGA. V was shortened by 5 bases and J by 6 bases, with 10 bases between the two germline ends. The CDR3 covers 13 residues.

The V gene is TRBV10-1, the J gene TRBJ1-5; a possible D gene is TRBD1 (6 bases). The V gene's germline CDR1 is WNHNN and CDR2 SYGVQD (reference sequence). Deletions cut 6 bases from V and 0 bases from J, with 9 bases between. CDR3 length: 14 amino acids. For the CDR3, the DNA is TGCGCCAGCAGGGACAGACCTAGCAATCAGCCCCAGCATTTT. Translating it yields CASRDRPSNQPQHF.